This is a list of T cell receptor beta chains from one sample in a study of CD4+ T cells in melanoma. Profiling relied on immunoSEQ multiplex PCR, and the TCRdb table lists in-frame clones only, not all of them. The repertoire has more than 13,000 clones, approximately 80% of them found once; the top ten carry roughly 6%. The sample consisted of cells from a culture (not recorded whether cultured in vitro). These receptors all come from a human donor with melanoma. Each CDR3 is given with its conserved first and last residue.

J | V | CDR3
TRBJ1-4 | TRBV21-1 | CAIPVPSVNEKLFF
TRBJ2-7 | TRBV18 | CASSPGQPNSYEQYF
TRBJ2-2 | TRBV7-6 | CASSLGLRGSRGELFF
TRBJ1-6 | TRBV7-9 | CASSLEQGVDSPLHF
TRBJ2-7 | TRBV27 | CASSDRYEQYF
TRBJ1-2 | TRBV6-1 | CASSERVYGYTF
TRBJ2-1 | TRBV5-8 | CASSLWLGGRTVEQFF
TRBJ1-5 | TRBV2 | CASSLGDRGPYQPQHF
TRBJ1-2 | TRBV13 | CASSLESYGRPKNYGYTF
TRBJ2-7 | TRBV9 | CASSGLGSYEQYF
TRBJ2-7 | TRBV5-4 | CASSSRTGGTYEQYF
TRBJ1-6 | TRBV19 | CASNEEGKPLHF
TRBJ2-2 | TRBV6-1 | CASSVRTADTGELFF
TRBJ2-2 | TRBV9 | CASSSRDRVIGELFF
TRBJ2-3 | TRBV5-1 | CASREGQETDTQYF
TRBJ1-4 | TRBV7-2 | CASSLVARSNEKLFF
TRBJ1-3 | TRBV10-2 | CASGGGPGSSGNTIYF
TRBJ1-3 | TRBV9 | CASSVEASIRAPSSGNTIYF
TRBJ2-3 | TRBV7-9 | CASSLGPSDTQYF
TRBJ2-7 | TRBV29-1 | CSVVKGGEQYF
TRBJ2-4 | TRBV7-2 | CASSPGSGWNIQYF
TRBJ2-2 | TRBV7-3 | CASSPTSITGELFF
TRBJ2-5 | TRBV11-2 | CASTRTGQETQYF
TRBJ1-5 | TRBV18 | CASSPNGGLDQPQHF
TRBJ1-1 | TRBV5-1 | CASSLDRVGEAFF
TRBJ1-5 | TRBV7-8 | CASSPFDPGWNQPQHF
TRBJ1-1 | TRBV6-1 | CASYKGWNSAEAFF
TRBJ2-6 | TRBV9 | CASSPQRQAGANVLTF
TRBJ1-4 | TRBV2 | CASLTGLIMNEKLFF
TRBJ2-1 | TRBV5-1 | CASSTGQEEYNEQFF
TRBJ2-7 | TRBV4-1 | CASSQERVKYPRTGENYEQYF
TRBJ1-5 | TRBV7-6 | CASSLGAVGNQPQHF
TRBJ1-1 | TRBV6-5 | CASRLTRNTEAFF
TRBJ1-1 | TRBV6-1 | CASSASRGLGTGGGAFF
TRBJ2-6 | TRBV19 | CASRLRGSGANVLTF
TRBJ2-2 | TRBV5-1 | CASRGGDTGELFF
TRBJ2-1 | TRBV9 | CASSVKTSGGYNEQFF
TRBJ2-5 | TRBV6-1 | CASSEVGLAGANQETQYF
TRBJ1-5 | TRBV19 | CASSIELSGASNQPQHF
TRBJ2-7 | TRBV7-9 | CASSGSDSYEQYF
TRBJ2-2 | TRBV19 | CASRPRTGAVAGELFF
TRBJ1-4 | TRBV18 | CASSRVPSEKLFF
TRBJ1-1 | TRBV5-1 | CASSLASTVNTEAFF
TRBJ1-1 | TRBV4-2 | CASSQGRTGGRNTEAFF
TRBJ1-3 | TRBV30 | CAWRGGGSGNTIYF